Below are 19 T cell receptor beta chains sequenced from a single sample in a study of blood T cell repertoires in COVID-19. This table comes from immunoSEQ multiplex PCR, and its TCRdb copy is limited to in-frame clones, with some not included. The data show approximately 190,000 clones, with roughly nine tenths seen just once and 20% to 25% held by the top ten. The sample taken for sequencing was PBMCs or T cells enriched from blood (not recorded which). Source of these receptors: a woman aged 35 to 49 in a cohort exposed to, infected with or recovered from COVID-19 (not recorded which).

This chain joins TRBV30 and TRBJ1-1; tentative D call: TRBD1 (6 bases). Germline V gene data show CDR1 as GTSNPN and CDR2 as SVGIG (reference sequence). CDR3 length: 13 residues. V lost 1 base, J lost 5 bases, and 11 bases lay in between. The CDR3 sequence is CAWSAGVATEAFF. CDR3 in DNA: TGTGCCTGGAGTGCAGGGGTCGCAACTGAAGCTTTCTTT.

This chain links TRBV27 with TRBJ2-1; possibly TRBD2 for D (5 bases). Germline CDR1 is MNHEY and CDR2 is SMNVEV (reference sequence). The CDR3 is 15 residues long. V was pared by 7 bases and J by 6 bases, with 19 bases between. CDR3 amino acids: CASTTGIRAPNEQFF. The CDR3 DNA reads as TGTGCCAGCACCACCGGGATCCGGGCACCCAATGAGCAGTTCTTC.

The chain carries TRBV28 and TRBJ1-2, with TRBD1 matching over 7 bases. There are 15 residues in the CDR3. V lost 5 bases, J lost 3 bases, and 9 bases stayed unmatched. Germline loops: CDR1 MDHEN, CDR2 SYDVKM. The CDR3 loop reads CASSRDRERDYGYTF. CDR3 nucleotide sequence: TGTGCCAGCAGTAGAGACAGGGAGAGGGACTATGGCTACACCTTC.

The genes are TRBV5-1 and TRBJ2-7, with D hard to call. The CDR3 is made up of 13 amino acids. Deletions cut 0 bases from V and 2 bases from J, with 6 bases between. Germline loops: CDR1 SGHRS, CDR2 YFSETQ. The CDR3 sequence is CASSLAPAYEQYF. CDR3 in DNA: TGCGCCAGCAGCTTGGCCCCGGCCTACGAGCAGTACTTC.

The J gene is TRBJ2-1, the V gene TRBV7-8, with TRBD2 as a possible D gene (6 bases). Germline CDR1 and CDR2: SGHVS and FQNEAQ. The CDR3 runs to 17 residues. The V end lost 0 bases, the J end lost 0 bases, and 12 bases lay between the germline ends. This chain's CDR3 is CASSLAGGPSSYNEQFF. The CDR3 coding sequence is TGTGCCAGCAGCTTAGCGGGAGGACCCAGCTCCTACAATGAGCAGTTCTTC.

The chain recombines TRBV9 with TRBJ2-5; 16 positions match TRBD2. The germline CDR1 and CDR2 sequences are SGDLS and YYNGEE. The V and J ends lost 3 bases and 4 bases, in that order; junction bases with no gene match: 12. The CDR3 is 19 amino acids. This chain's CDR3 is CASSGTPGLAGGPSETQYF. CDR3 nucleotides: TGTGCCAGCAGCGGGACTCCGGGACTAGCGGGAGGGCCTTCAGAGACCCAGTACTTC.

This chain uses TRBV5-6 with TRBJ1-1; no clear D gene. V was pared by 0 bases and J by 4 bases, with 7 bases between. CDR3 length: 13 amino acids. The germline V gene has CDR1 SGHDT and CDR2 YYEEEE. CDR3 region: CASSLVRGTEAFF. In DNA form, the CDR3 reads TGTGCCAGCAGCTTGGTCCGGGGCACTGAAGCTTTCTTT.

The rearrangement uses TRBV28 and TRBJ1-2, with a tentative D call TRBD1 (5 bases). Trimming took off 5 bases at V and 8 bases at J, with 18 bases between the two ends. The CDR3 sequence is 14 residues long. Germline assignment: CDR1 MDHEN and CDR2 SYDVKM. The CDR3 spells CASSRSGRRYGYTF. The CDR3 DNA reads as TGTGCCAGCAGTAGGTCAGGGCGTCGGTACGGCTACACCTTC.

This clone was seen just once. The V gene is TRBV6-2 or TRBV6-3, the J gene TRBJ2-3, with D perhaps matching TRBD1 (6 bases). This CDR3 has 17 residues. Trimming removed 1 base from V and 5 bases from J, with 19 bases in between. Per germline, CDR1 MNHEY and CDR2 SVGEGT. The CDR3 nucleotides read TGTGCCAGCAGTTACTGGTATGGGGGCCCCAAGGTAGATACGCAGTATTTT. Its translation is CASSYWYGGPKVDTQYF.

This chain links TRBV28 with TRBJ1-5; D is possibly TRBD1 (6 bases). Germline V gene lookup returns CDR1 MDHEN and CDR2 SYDVKM. Between the trimmed V and J ends, which lost 4 bases and 1 base, there was a span of 17 bases. This CDR3 contains 17 residues. As DNA, the CDR3 is TGTGCCAGCAGTTCTCCCTCCCACAGGGAGAGCAATCAGCCCCAGCATTTT. It translates to CASSSPSHRESNQPQHF.

This clone occurred a few times. The rearrangement uses TRBV29-1 and TRBJ1-1, with a weak D call TRBD1 (6 bases). The CDR3 spans 13 residues. Germline CDR1 SQVTM, CDR2 ANQGSEA. Trimming stripped 7 bases from V and 7 bases from J, with 19 bases between. This CDR3 is CSAASTGLGEAFF. The CDR3 DNA reads as TGCAGCGCCGCATCCACAGGGCTGGGTGAAGCTTTCTTT.

The chain employs TRBV9 and TRBJ2-1; 11 bases align to TRBD2. V lost 4 bases to trimming and J lost 5 bases; unmatched junction nucleotides: 5. The CDR3 totals 15 residues. The germline gives CDR1 SGDLS, CDR2 YYNGEE. CDR3 in amino acids: CASSFSGRVNNEQFF. CDR3 coding DNA: TGTGCCAGCAGCTTTAGCGGGAGGGTCAACAATGAGCAGTTCTTC.

The V and J genes are TRBV4-1 and TRBJ2-1; tentative D call: TRBD2 (5 bases). With 1 base removed from V and 2 bases from J, the gap between germline ends came to 9 bases. The length of the CDR3 is 15 residues. The germline CDR1 and CDR2 sequences are MGHRA and YSYEKL. CDR3 in amino acids: CASSQGSGTYNEQFF. The DNA of the CDR3 is TGCGCCAGCAGCCAAGGGAGCGGTACCTACAATGAGCAGTTCTTC.

The chain couples TRBV5-8 to TRBJ2-3; D may be TRBD2 (6 bases). The CDR3 totals 15 residues. Trimming removed 4 bases at V and 0 bases at J, with 12 bases between. In germline, CDR1 is SGHTS, CDR2 YDEGEE. This chain's CDR3 is CASSPGGLSTDTQYF. The CDR3 nucleotides are TGTGCCAGCAGCCCCGGAGGGCTAAGCACAGATACGCAGTATTTT.

This chain links TRBV5-4 with TRBJ2-5; perhaps TRBD2 as D (7 bases). Germline V gene data show CDR1 as SGHNT and CDR2 as YYREEE (reference sequence). Between the trimmed V and J ends, which lost 3 bases and 5 bases, there was a span of 14 bases. This CDR3 region has 14 residues. This CDR3 reads CASSYPEGGETQYF. CDR3 DNA: TGTGCCAGCAGCTACCCGGAGGGGGGGGAGACCCAGTACTTC. Based on the CDR3 plus reference TRBV5-4 and TRBJ2-5, the full variable domain is ETGVTQSPTHLIKTRGQQVTLRCSSQSGHNTVSWYQQALGQGPQFIFQYYREEENGRGNFPPRFSGLQFPNYSSELNVNALELDDSALYLCASSYPEGGETQYFGPGTRLLVL.

The chain carries TRBV5-1 and TRBJ1-1, with a tentative D call TRBD1 (5 bases). This CDR3 spans 14 amino acids. Germline-derived CDR1 and CDR2 are SGHRS and YFSETQ. Trimming pared 6 bases from V and 4 bases from J, leaving 16 bases between. The CDR3: CASNGGEPGTEAFF. The DNA of the CDR3 is TGCGCCAGCAACGGGGGAGAACCGGGCACTGAAGCTTTCTTT. Using reference TRBV5-1 and TRBJ1-1 for the parts outside the CDR3, the full variable domain is KAGVTQTPRYLIKTRGQQVTLSCSPISGHRSVSWYQQTPGQGLQFLFEYFSETQRNKGNFPGRFSGRQFSNSRSEMNVSTLELGDSALYLCASNGGEPGTEAFFGQGTRLTVV.

The CDR3 loop is CASSLRDGSSYEQYF. The CDR3 nucleotides are TGTGCCAGCAGTTTAAGGGACGGGAGCTCCTACGAGCAGTACTTC. The chain uses TRBV27 and TRBJ2-7, with D possibly TRBD2 on 6 matching bases. V lost 2 bases and J 0 bases, leaving 11 bases between the germline ends. The CDR3 spans 15 residues. Germline V gene lookup returns CDR1 MNHEY and CDR2 SMNVEV (reference sequence).

The count of this clone is one. CDR3 nucleotide sequence: TGTGCCAGCAGCTTCGGGACAGGGGGTGAAAAACTGTTTTTT. Translation: CASSFGTGGEKLFF. J is TRBJ1-4 and V is TRBV7-9, with 11 bases identical to TRBD1. The CDR3 is 14 amino acids. CDR1 is SEHNR and CDR2 is FQNEAQ in the germline V gene (reference sequence). After removal of 3 bases from V and 7 bases from J, the junction contained 1 base not matched to a gene.

This sequence joins TRBV4-1 and TRBJ1-1; 9 bases fit TRBD1. With 4 bases clipped from V and 5 bases from J, the junction kept 5 bases outside the gene matches. The CDR3 covers 14 residues. Per germline, CDR1 MGHRA and CDR2 YSYEKL. The CDR3 bases are TGCGCCAGCAGCCGACCGACAGGGGGAACTGAAGCTTTCTTT. This gives the protein CASSRPTGGTEAFF.